This TCR beta chain was sequenced in a study of identical twins. Study results and limitations: In drawing conclusions, the study used cross-sectional statistical analysis and did not follow the same donors. Out-of-frame alpha sequences common to twins were enriched for low generation probability.

This clonotype was picked up many times. Its antigen remains unknown. Carrying unique molecular identifiers, the cDNA also gained a universal primer site through template switching. Each CDR3 protein is one row after TCRdb ran MiXCR on the 5' RACE reads. This sample has about 520,000 distinct CDR3 sequences, with around 20% found just once. CDR3 length: 13 residues. Between the trimmed V and J ends, which lost 0 bases and 11 bases, there was a span of 12 bases. From germline, CDR1 is SGHDT and CDR2 YYEEEE. The sample also formed part of further work on T cells expressing NK-cell markers. That study reports: Once again these clonotypes came out on top in the CD3+CD56-NKG2C+ fraction of a few donors.

The TCR sequence derives from a woman between 18 and 29 years old in good health. Input material: CD4+ T cells sorted from blood. The chain recombines TRBV5-6 with TRBJ2-1; possible D gene TRBD1, 6 bases. CDR3 loop: CASSLAHRAQQFF. The CDR3 DNA reads as TGTGCCAGCAGCTTGGCCCACAGGGCCCAGCAGTTCTTC.